This entry lists 27 T cell receptor beta chains sequenced from one sample in a study of blood T cell repertoires in COVID-19. The data were produced by immunoSEQ multiplex PCR, yet TCRdb's version contains in-frame clones alone and is incomplete. The sample includes around 430,000 clones, just under 90% of them seen just once. The sequenced sample consisted of PBMCs or T cells enriched from blood (not recorded which). These receptor sequences come from a woman between 50 and 59 years old who had recovered from COVID-19.

The genes are TRBV7-3 and TRBJ1-2; D is undetermined. Germline values: CDR1 SGHTA, CDR2 FQGTGA. Trimming left V 1 base short and J 4 bases short, with 7 bases between. This CDR3 comprises 13 residues. The CDR3 bases are TGTGCCAGCAGCTTAATCGGGAGCTATGGCTACACCTTC. It specifies CASSLIGSYGYTF.

The chain uses TRBV12-5 and TRBJ1-1; D might be TRBD1 (5 bases). Germline V gene sequence: CDR1 LGHNT, CDR2 FRNRAP. Trimming stripped 6 bases from V and 7 bases from J, with 12 bases between. CDR3 length: 12 residues. CDR3 in DNA: TGTGCTAGTGGGCCAGGGTCGGGTGAAGCTTTCTTT. This sequence encodes CASGPGSGEAFF. Complete variable domain (other parts from reference TRBV12-5 and TRBJ1-1): DARVTQTPRHKVTEMGQEVTMRCQPILGHNTVFWYRQTMMQGLELLAYFRNRAPLDDSGMPKDRFSAEMPDATLATLKIQPSEPRDSAVYFCASGPGSGEAFFGQGTRLTVV.

Here the CDR3 reads CASRSVDRTGYGYTF. CDR3 sequence (DNA): TGTGCCAGTAGATCCGTTGACCGGACAGGCTATGGCTACACCTTC. The V and J genes are TRBV19 and TRBJ1-2, with 7 positions matching TRBD1. J lost 4 bases, V lost 6 bases, and 11 bases had no gene match. Per germline, CDR1 LNHDA and CDR2 SQIVND (reference sequence). There are 15 residues in the CDR3.

The chain is built from TRBV5-1 and TRBJ1-4; D remains unclear. Germline-derived CDR1 and CDR2 are SGHRS and YFSETQ. This CDR3 region has 15 residues. Trimming took off 4 bases at V and 0 bases at J, with 10 bases between the two ends. The CDR3, as DNA: TGCGCCAGCAGCCAGGATGTCTCAACTAATGAAAAACTGTTTTTT. It specifies CASSQDVSTNEKLFF.

The rearrangement links TRBV12-3 or TRBV12-4 to TRBJ1-2; 8 bases are a match to TRBD1. This CDR3 is 13 amino acids long. V shed 5 bases and J 8 bases; nucleotides not matched to a gene: 7. The CDR3 nucleotides read TGTGCCAGCAGTCCGGACAGGGCGGTAGGCTACACCTTC. Its protein product is CASSPDRAVGYTF.

This clone was observed a handful of times. The chain joins TRBV6-1 to TRBJ1-5, with D unresolved. The germline gives CDR1 MNHNS, CDR2 SASEGT. The CDR3 totals 13 residues. V was shortened by 2 bases and J by 6 bases, with 8 bases between the two germline ends. The CDR3 reads CASSESGFQPQHF. DNA for the CDR3: TGTGCCAGCAGTGAATCCGGGTTTCAGCCCCAGCATTTT.

The chain uses TRBV7-6 and TRBJ1-5; D not resolved. V dropped 0 bases and J dropped 7 bases, with 7 bases sitting between them. CDR3 length equals 13 residues. Germline V gene lookup returns CDR1 SGHVS and CDR2 FNYEAQ. The CDR3 loop reads CASSLARGQPQHF. CDR3 DNA sequence: TGTGCCAGCAGCTTAGCCAGAGGACAGCCCCAGCATTTT.

This clone appeared once. The J gene is TRBJ2-3, the V gene TRBV6-6; 8 nucleotides agree with TRBD2. Losses at the gene ends were 5 bases for V and 10 bases for J; bases not matched to a gene: 14. The germline V gene has CDR1 MNHNY and CDR2 SVGAGI (reference sequence). The CDR3 has 15 residues. CDR3 DNA: TGTGCCAGCAGTCCTCTCGGGGGGGGGACCCCTCCGCAGTATTTT. Its translation is CASSPLGGGTPPQYF.

The chain employs TRBV6-2 or TRBV6-3 and TRBJ1-2; the match to TRBD1 covers 8 bases. Trimming cost V 3 bases and J 5 bases; bases outside gene matches: 8. Per germline, CDR1 MNHEY and CDR2 SVGEGT. This CDR3 has 15 amino acids. Here the CDR3 reads CASSYAGTGAYGYTF. The CDR3 DNA follows: TGTGCCAGCAGTTATGCCGGGACAGGCGCGTATGGCTACACCTTC.

The V and J genes are TRBV6-5 and TRBJ2-7, with 8 bases that match TRBD2. The V segment lost 6 bases and the J segment 6 bases; nucleotides outside the gene matches: 4. This CDR3 has 12 residues. Germline CDR1 and CDR2: MNHEY and SVGAGI. CDR3 nucleotides: TGTGCCAGCAGCGGACTAGCTAGCGAGCAGTACTTC. Amino acids: CASSGLASEQYF.

CDR3 bases: TGTGCCAGCAGCCACCCGGGACTAGCGGCTGCTCATCAAGAGACCCAGTACTTC. The encoded protein is CASSHPGLAAAHQETQYF. The chain couples TRBV7-9 to TRBJ2-5; 11 positions agree with TRBD2. CDR1 and CDR2 (germline): SEHNR, FQNEAQ (reference sequence). The V gene end was trimmed by 5 bases and the J gene end by 2 bases; junction bases not matched to a gene: 13. The CDR3 has 18 amino acids.

The chain combines TRBV18 with TRBJ2-5; D is unclear. The V end was cut by 6 bases, the J end by 5 bases, with 10 bases between. The CDR3 consists of 12 residues. The V gene's germline CDR1 is KGHSH and CDR2 LQKENI. CDR3 nucleotides: TGTGCCAGCTCCCCCTACGGGGAGACCCAGTACTTC. Protein sequence: CASSPYGETQYF. The complete variable domain, with remaining parts taken from reference TRBV18 and TRBJ2-5, reads NAGVMQNPRHLVRRRGQEARLRCSPMKGHSHVYWYRQLPEEGLKFMVYLQKENIIDESGMPKERFSAEFPKEGPSILRIQQVVRGDSAAYFCASSPYGETQYFGPGTRLLVL.

The chain employs TRBV5-1 and TRBJ1-2; D unclear. Trimming took off 3 bases at V and 4 bases at J, with 13 bases between the two ends. Germline V gene data show CDR1 as SGHRS and CDR2 as YFSETQ. The CDR3 extends over 14 amino acids. Here the CDR3 DNA reads TGCGCCAGCAGCTCTAGAGAGCGCTCCTATGGCTACACCTTC. Encoded protein: CASSSRERSYGYTF.

J is TRBJ2-3 and V is TRBV5-1, with D perhaps matching TRBD2 (6 bases). Germline V lookup: CDR1 SGHRS, CDR2 YFSETQ. CDR3 length equals 13 residues. The V gene lost 3 bases and the J gene lost 11 bases, with 16 bases spanning the gap. This CDR3 is CASSWDSRLGQYF. Here the CDR3 DNA reads TGCGCCAGCAGCTGGGACTCACGATTGGGGCAGTATTTT.

The rearrangement uses TRBV2 and TRBJ1-1; D is perhaps TRBD1 (5 bases). Germline V gene lookup returns CDR1 SNHLY and CDR2 FYNNEI. The CDR3 sequence is 13 residues long. The germline V and J ends were trimmed by 7 bases and 4 bases, with 13 bases remaining between them. The CDR3 nucleotides are TGTGCCAGCACGGGGGGTGCCCTCACTGAAGCTTTCTTT. Translation gives CASTGGALTEAFF.

This chain connects TRBV19 to TRBJ1-5; D is possibly TRBD1 (6 bases). V shed 4 bases and J shed 3 bases, with 13 bases lying between them. The CDR3 totals 15 residues. Germline CDR1 and CDR2: LNHDA and SQIVND (reference sequence). Here the CDR3 DNA reads TGTGCCAGTAGTAGAGGGGGTTACGCCAATCAGCCCCAGCATTTT. Translated, it gives CASSRGGYANQPQHF.

This sequence joins TRBV29-1 and TRBJ2-3, with D possibly TRBD2 on 6 matching bases. The CDR3 is made up of 14 amino acids. The germline V gene encodes CDR1 SQVTM and CDR2 ANQGSEA. The germline V and J ends were trimmed by 3 bases and 1 base, with 11 bases remaining between them. CDR3: CSVERGRGTDTQYF. As DNA, the CDR3 is TGCAGCGTTGAGCGGGGCCGGGGCACAGATACGCAGTATTTT.

This clone turned up a few times. This rearrangement joins TRBV5-1 to TRBJ1-6; no definite D call. This CDR3 comprises 15 residues. CDR1 is SGHRS and CDR2 is YFSETQ in the germline V gene. V shed 1 base and J shed 0 bases, with 5 bases lying between them. CDR3: CASSLPSSYNSPLHF. CDR3 bases: TGCGCCAGCAGCTTGCCCAGCTCCTATAATTCACCCCTCCACTTT.

The CDR3 region has the DNA TGTGCCAGCAGGCCCGTGGGGGGGGCAGCATGGGGTGAGCAGTTCTTC. It specifies CASRPVGGAAWGEQFF. The V and J genes are TRBV2 and TRBJ2-1; a weak D match, TRBD2 (7 bases). The germline V gene has CDR1 SNHLY and CDR2 FYNNEI. V was trimmed by 6 bases and J by 9 bases, leaving 24 bases between them. There are 16 residues in the CDR3.

The chain links TRBV19 to TRBJ1-4, with TRBD1 matching over 8 bases. CDR1 is LNHDA and CDR2 is SQIVND in the germline V gene (reference sequence). Trimming cost V 3 bases and J 8 bases; bases outside gene matches: 8. The CDR3 extends over 15 amino acids. The CDR3 spells CASSMTTGDPEKLFF. The CDR3, as DNA: TGTGCCAGTAGTATGACGACAGGGGATCCCGAAAAACTGTTTTTT.

V usage is TRBV10-3 and J usage is TRBJ1-1; 7 bases align to TRBD1. V shed 2 bases and J 1 base; nucleotides not matched to a gene: 10. The CDR3 is 17 amino acids. CDR1 is ENHRY, CDR2 SYGVKD, per germline. The CDR3 loop reads CAISENRDRPSNTEAFF. The CDR3 region has the DNA TGTGCCATCAGTGAGAACCGGGACAGACCCTCGAACACTGAAGCTTTCTTT.

On this clone: Its ends do not fully match the called genes, so a read error is possible. The chain is built from TRBV5-1 and TRBJ2-7; D is possibly TRBD2 (5 bases). The CDR3 sequence is 10 residues long. Germline lookup yields CDR1 SGHRS and CDR2 YFSETQ. CDR3 protein: CASSLAEGHF. CDR3 DNA sequence: TGCGCCAGCAGCTTGGCCGAGGGCCACTTC.

The genes are TRBV2 and TRBJ1-4; 7 bases line up with TRBD1. Looked up from germline, CDR1 is SNHLY and CDR2 is FYNNEI. This CDR3 is 15 amino acids long. The V segment lost 6 bases and the J segment 10 bases; nucleotides outside the gene matches: 14. For the CDR3, the DNA is TGTGCCAGCAGGGGGGACAGTAAGTACGGCGGAAAACTGTTTTTT. Its translation: CASRGDSKYGGKLFF.

The chain carries TRBV28 and TRBJ1-4; a possible D gene is TRBD1 (5 bases). V was pared by 7 bases and J by 4 bases, with 13 bases between. The CDR3 runs 14 residues. Germline values: CDR1 MDHEN, CDR2 SYDVKM. CDR3 DNA sequence: TGTGCCAGCACCCTCGGGCAGGGTAATGAAAAACTGTTTTTT. Its protein product is CASTLGQGNEKLFF.

This clone appeared a single time. Relative to the germline gene, one junction end is altered; a read error may explain this. Other DNA sequences of this sample code for an identical CDR3. The CDR3 loop reads CASSFSGNTEAFF. The CDR3 DNA reads TGTGCCAGCAGCTTCTCGGGGAACACTGAGGCTTTCTTT. This chain uses TRBV7-9 with TRBJ1-1, with D uncertain. Per germline, CDR1 SEHNR and CDR2 FQNEAQ (reference sequence). The CDR3 spans 13 residues.

This clone was counted between two and nine times. V is TRBV14 and J is TRBJ2-1; 7 bases map to TRBD2. The trim removed 7 bases at V and 2 bases at J, leaving 8 bases unmatched. CDR3 length: 15 amino acids. The germline CDR1 and CDR2 sequences are SGHDN and FVKESK. The chain's CDR3 is CASTPRGDAYNEQFF. DNA for the CDR3: TGTGCCAGCACCCCTCGGGGGGACGCCTACAATGAGCAGTTCTTC.

The chain's CDR3 is CARNFTGFSSYNEQFF. The DNA of the CDR3 is TGTGCCAGGAATTTTACAGGGTTTAGCTCCTACAATGAGCAGTTCTTC. The chain recombines TRBV4-2 with TRBJ2-1; a possible D gene is TRBD1 (6 bases). Looked up from germline, CDR1 is LGHNA and CDR2 is YNFKEQ. The CDR3 totals 16 residues. The V gene lost 9 bases and the J gene lost 0 bases, with 18 bases spanning the gap.